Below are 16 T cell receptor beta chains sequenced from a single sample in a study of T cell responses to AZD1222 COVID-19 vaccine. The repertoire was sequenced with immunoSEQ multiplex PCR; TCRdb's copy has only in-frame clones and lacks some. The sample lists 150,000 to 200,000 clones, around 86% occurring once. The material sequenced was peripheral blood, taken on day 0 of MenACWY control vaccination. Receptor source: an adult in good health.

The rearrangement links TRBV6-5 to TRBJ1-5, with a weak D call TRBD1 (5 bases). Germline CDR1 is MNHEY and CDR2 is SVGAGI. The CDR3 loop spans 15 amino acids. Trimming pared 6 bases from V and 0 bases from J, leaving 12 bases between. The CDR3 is CASRRTFTSNQPQHF. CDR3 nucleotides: TGTGCCAGCAGGCGGACATTCACTAGCAATCAGCCCCAGCATTTT.

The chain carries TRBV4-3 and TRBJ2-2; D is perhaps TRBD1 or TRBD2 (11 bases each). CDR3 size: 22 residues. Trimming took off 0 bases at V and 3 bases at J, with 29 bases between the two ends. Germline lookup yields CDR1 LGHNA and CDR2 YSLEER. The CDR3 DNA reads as TGCGCCAGCAGCCAAGATATGGGACAGGGGGAGACTAGCGGGACCGACACCGGGGAGCTGTTTTTT. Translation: CASSQDMGQGETSGTDTGELFF.

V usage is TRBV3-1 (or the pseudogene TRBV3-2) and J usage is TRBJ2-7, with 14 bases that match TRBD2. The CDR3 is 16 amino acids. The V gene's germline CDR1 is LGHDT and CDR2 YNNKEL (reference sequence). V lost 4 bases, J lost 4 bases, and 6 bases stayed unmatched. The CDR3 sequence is CASSPRLAGGIYEQYF. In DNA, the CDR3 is TGTGCCAGCAGCCCTAGACTAGCGGGAGGGATTTACGAGCAGTACTTC.

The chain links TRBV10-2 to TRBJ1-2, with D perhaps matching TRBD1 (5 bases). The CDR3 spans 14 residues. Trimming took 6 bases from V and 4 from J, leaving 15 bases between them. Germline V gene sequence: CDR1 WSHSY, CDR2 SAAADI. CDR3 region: CASSPETVSYGYTF. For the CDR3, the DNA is TGCGCCAGCAGCCCCGAGACAGTATCCTATGGCTACACCTTC.

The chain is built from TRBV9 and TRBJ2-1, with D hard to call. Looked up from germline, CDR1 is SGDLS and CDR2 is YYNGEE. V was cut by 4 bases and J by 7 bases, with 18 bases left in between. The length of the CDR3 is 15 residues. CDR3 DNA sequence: TGTGCCAGCAGCCCTAGTCAACGAGGTGCGAATGAGCAGTTCTTC. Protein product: CASSPSQRGANEQFF. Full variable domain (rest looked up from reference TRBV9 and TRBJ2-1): DSGVTQTPKHLITATGQRVTLRCSPRSGDLSVYWYQQSLDQGLQFLIQYYNGEERAKGNILERFSAQQFPDLHSELNLSSLELGDSALYFCASSPSQRGANEQFFGPGTRLTVL.

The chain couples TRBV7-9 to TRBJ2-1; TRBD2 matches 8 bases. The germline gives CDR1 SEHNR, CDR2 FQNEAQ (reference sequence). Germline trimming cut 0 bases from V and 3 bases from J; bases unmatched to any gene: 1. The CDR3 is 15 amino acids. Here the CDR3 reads CASSLASGNYNEQFF. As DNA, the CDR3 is TGTGCCAGCAGCTTAGCTAGCGGGAACTACAATGAGCAGTTCTTC.

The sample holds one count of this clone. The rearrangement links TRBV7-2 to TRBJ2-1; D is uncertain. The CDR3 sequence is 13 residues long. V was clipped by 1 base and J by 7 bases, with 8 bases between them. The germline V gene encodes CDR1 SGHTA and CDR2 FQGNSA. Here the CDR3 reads CASSLGWGNEQFF. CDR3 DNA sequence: TGTGCCAGCAGCTTAGGATGGGGAAATGAGCAGTTCTTC.

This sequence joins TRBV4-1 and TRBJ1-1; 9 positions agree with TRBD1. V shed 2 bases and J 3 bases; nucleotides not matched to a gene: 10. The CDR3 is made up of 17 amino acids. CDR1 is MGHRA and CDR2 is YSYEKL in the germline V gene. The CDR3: CASSQPRQGVMDTEAFF. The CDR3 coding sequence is TGCGCCAGCAGCCAACCGAGACAGGGGGTAATGGACACTGAAGCTTTCTTT.

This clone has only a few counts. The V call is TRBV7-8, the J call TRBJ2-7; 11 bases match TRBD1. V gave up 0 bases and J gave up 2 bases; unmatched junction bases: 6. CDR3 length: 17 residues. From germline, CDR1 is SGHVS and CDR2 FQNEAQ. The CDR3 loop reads CASSLAGQGASTYEQYF. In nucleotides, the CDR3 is TGTGCCAGCAGCTTAGCCGGACAGGGGGCTTCGACCTACGAGCAGTACTTC.

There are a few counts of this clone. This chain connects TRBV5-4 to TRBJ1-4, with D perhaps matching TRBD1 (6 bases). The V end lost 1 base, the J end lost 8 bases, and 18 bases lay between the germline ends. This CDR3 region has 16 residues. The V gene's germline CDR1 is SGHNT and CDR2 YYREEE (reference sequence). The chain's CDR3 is CASSLKDAGVAEKLFF. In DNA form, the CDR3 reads TGTGCCAGCAGCTTGAAGGACGCAGGGGTCGCGGAAAAACTGTTTTTT.

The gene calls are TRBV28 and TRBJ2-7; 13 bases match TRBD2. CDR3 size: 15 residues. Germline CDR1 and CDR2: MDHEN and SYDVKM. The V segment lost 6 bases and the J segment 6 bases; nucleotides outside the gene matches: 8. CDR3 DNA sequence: TGTGCCAGCAGGGACACTAGCGGGGGGGCGTTCGAGCAGTACTTC. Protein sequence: CASRDTSGGAFEQYF. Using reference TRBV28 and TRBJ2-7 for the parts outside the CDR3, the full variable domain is DVKVTQSSRYLVKRTGEKVFLECVQDMDHENMFWYRQDPGLGLRLIYFSYDVKMKEKGDIPEGYSVSREKKERFSLILESASTNQTSMYLCASRDTSGGAFEQYFGPGTRLTVT.

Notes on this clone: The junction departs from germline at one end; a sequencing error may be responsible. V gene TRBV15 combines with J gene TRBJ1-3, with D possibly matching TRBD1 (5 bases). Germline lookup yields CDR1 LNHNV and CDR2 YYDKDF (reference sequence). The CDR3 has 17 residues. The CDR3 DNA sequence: TGTGCCACCAGCCGAGAAACAGGAAGGGCATCTGGAAACACCATATATTTT. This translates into CATSRETGRASGNTIYF.

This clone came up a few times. DNA of the CDR3: TGTGCCAGCAGTAACGGGACAGGGATGTTCTACGAGCAGTACTTC. This translates into CASSNGTGMFYEQYF. The chain links TRBV27 to TRBJ2-7; 9 nucleotides match TRBD1. The CDR3 loop spans 15 amino acids. CDR1 and CDR2 from the germline V gene are MNHEY and SMNVEV (reference sequence). V was clipped by 5 bases and J by 3 bases; unmatched bases: 8.

This CDR3 reads CASSLSNSGGPYEQYF. The CDR3 DNA sequence: TGTGCCAGCAGTTTATCTAATTCGGGAGGGCCTTACGAGCAGTACTTC. The chain combines TRBV27 with TRBJ2-7; the match to TRBD2 covers 8 bases. The CDR3 is 16 residues long. Trimming removed 0 bases from V and 4 bases from J; junction bases left unmatched: 8. Germline-derived CDR1 and CDR2 are MNHEY and SMNVEV (reference sequence).

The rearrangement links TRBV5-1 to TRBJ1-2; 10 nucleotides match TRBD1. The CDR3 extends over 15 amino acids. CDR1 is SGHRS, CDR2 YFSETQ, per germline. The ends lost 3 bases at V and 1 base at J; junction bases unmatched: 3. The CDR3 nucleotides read TGCGCCAGCAGCTGGGACAGGGGCGGTAACTATGGCTACACCTTC. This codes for CASSWDRGGNYGYTF.

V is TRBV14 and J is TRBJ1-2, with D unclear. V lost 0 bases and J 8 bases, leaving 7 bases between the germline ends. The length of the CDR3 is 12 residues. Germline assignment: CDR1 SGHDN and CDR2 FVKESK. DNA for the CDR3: TGTGCCAGCAGCCAAGAAATAGGAGGCTACACCTTC. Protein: CASSQEIGGYTF.